This T cell receptor beta chain was recovered during a study of regulatory T cells in long-lasting Graves disease. Turning to the study itself: Recently diagnosed Graves' patients had received antithyroid drugs for under 3 months.

The time point denotes: newly diagnosed GD, antithyroid drugs for less than 3 months. PBMC-derived RNA was used for the TCR library. The germline V and J ends were trimmed by 8 bases and 4 bases, with 20 bases remaining between them. The CDR3 has 15 residues. Looked up from germline, CDR1 is MGHDK and CDR2 is SYGVNS. Building the TCR beta libraries relied on iRepertoire HTBI primers, and CDR3 regions underwent Arm-PCR. TCRdb reprocessed the multiplex PCR reads with MiXCR, giving one entry per CDR3 protein. Found here are 360,000 or so distinct CDR3 sequences, 15% to 20% of them singletons; the top ten hold 20% to 25%. The sample was also linked to a second study, of T cells in Graves' hyperthyroidism and ophthalmopathy. Per that study: Recently diagnosed hyperthyroidism of less than 2 months' duration affected patients aged 18 to 65. The primer set for the first-round RT-PCR of the TCR CDR3 was HTBI. Median prediction lead before ophthalmopathy onset was about 6.7 months with the model.

The gene calls are TRBV25-1 and TRBJ1-2; D is perhaps TRBD1 (5 bases). This clonotype was obtained from a woman between 18 and 29 years old with Graves disease. The sample consisted of peripheral blood mononuclear cells (PBMCs), taken at new diagnosis, from a patient treated with antithyroid drugs. The CDR3 bases are TGTGCCAGCTCATCCTCGGGGGTACTAGCCTATGGCTACACCTTC. This gives the protein CASSSSGVLAYGYTF.